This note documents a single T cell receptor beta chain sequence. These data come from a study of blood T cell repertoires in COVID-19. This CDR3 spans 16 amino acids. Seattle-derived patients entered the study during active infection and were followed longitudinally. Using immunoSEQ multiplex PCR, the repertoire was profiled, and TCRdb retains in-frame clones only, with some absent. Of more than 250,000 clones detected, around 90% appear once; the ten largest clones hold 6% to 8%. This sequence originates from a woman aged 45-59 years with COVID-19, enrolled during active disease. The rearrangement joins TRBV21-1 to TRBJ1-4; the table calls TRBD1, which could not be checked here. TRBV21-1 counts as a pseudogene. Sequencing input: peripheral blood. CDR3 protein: CASSKVTPDRGEKLFF. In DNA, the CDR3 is TGTGCCAGCAGCAAAGTTACCCCGGACAGGGGGGAAAAACTGTTTTTT.